The 27 T cell receptor beta chains below were found in one sample sequenced in a study of shared T cell receptors in the human thymus. The protocol was immunoSEQ multiplex PCR, while the TCRdb copy is restricted to in-frame clones and leaves out a portion. There are hundreds of thousands of clones in the sample; 88% occur only once, and 0.008% to 0.011% lies in the top ten. A further study also used this sample, focusing on human thymus T cells.

Material: thymocytes. These receptor sequences come from a boy under two years old with a congenital heart defect.

This chain links TRBV6-1 with TRBJ1-1; perhaps TRBD1 as D (6 bases). CDR3 size: 16 residues. Germline CDR1 MNHNS, CDR2 SASEGT. V lost 2 bases, J lost 7 bases, and 20 bases lay in between. The CDR3 DNA reads TGTGCCAGCAGTGAACCCCCTCCCTGCAGGGGTTGTGAAGCTTTCTTT. Its translation is CASSEPPPCRGCEAFF.

The chain employs TRBV30 and TRBJ1-2, with TRBD1 identical over 8 bases. The CDR3 is made up of 14 amino acids. Trimming cost V 1 base and J 1 base; bases outside gene matches: 2. CDR1 and CDR2 (germline): GTSNPN, SVGIG (reference sequence). CDR3 bases: TGTGCCTGGAGTGAACAGGGGGTTAACTATGGCTACACCTTC. This translates into CAWSEQGVNYGYTF.

CDR3 protein: CASSFHGENQPQHF. The DNA for the CDR3 is TGTGCCAGCAGCTTTCACGGAGAGAATCAGCCCCAGCATTTT. The V call is TRBV5-6, the J call TRBJ1-5; D ambiguous. In germline, CDR1 is SGHDT, CDR2 YYEEEE. Trimming removed 2 bases at V and 4 bases at J, with 10 bases between. There are 14 residues in the CDR3.

The V gene is TRBV14, the J gene TRBJ1-1; no firm D call. The CDR3 extends over 16 amino acids. Germline V gene data show CDR1 as SGHDN and CDR2 as FVKESK. Trimming took 1 base from V and 0 from J, leaving 12 bases between them. DNA of the CDR3: TGTGCCAGCAGCCAAGGGCCAGGCGCAATGAACACTGAAGCTTTCTTT. Translating gives CASSQGPGAMNTEAFF.

The chain couples TRBV11-2 to TRBJ2-2; D remains unclear. Trimming took off 1 base at V and 6 bases at J, with 15 bases between the two ends. Germline values: CDR1 SGHAT, CDR2 FQNNGV. This CDR3 contains 16 residues. The CDR3 region has the DNA TGTGCCAGCAGCTTAGTATCCCCTGACTGTGCCGGGGAGCTGTTTTTT. Residues: CASSLVSPDCAGELFF. Drawing the rest from reference TRBV11-2 and TRBJ2-2, the complete variable domain is EAGVAQSPRYKIIEKRQSVAFWCNPISGHATLYWYQQILGQGPKLLIQFQNNGVVDDSQLPKDRFSAERLKGVDSTLKIQPAKLEDSAVYLCASSLVSPDCAGELFFGEGSRLTVL.

This rearrangement joins TRBV7-9 to TRBJ2-7; TRBD2 matches at 11 bases. V shed 4 bases and J 1 base; nucleotides not matched to a gene: 6. Germline V gene sequence: CDR1 SEHNR, CDR2 FQNEAQ (reference sequence). CDR3 length: 16 residues. The chain's CDR3 is CASSSQLAGVSYEQYF. DNA of the CDR3: TGTGCCAGCAGCTCGCAACTAGCGGGGGTTTCCTACGAGCAGTACTTC.

This chain joins TRBV14 and TRBJ2-5, with 7 bases fitting TRBD2. This CDR3 comprises 17 residues. Germline assignment: CDR1 SGHDN and CDR2 FVKESK. Trimming took 1 base from V and 5 from J; bases not matched to a gene: 13. CDR3 DNA: TGTGCCAGCAGCCAAGGGGAGGGGAGTTCAGTTCGCGAGACCCAGTACTTC. Amino acids: CASSQGEGSSVRETQYF.

This chain uses TRBV6-5 with TRBJ1-2; TRBD1 agrees at 10 bases. The CDR3 spans 15 residues. Per germline, CDR1 MNHEY and CDR2 SVGAGI. The ends lost 2 bases at V and 2 bases at J; junction bases unmatched: 2. The CDR3 nucleotides are TGTGCCAGCAGTTACGGGACAGGGGCAAACTATGGCTACACCTTC. Amino acids: CASSYGTGANYGYTF.

This clone appeared once. The rearrangement uses TRBV7-9 and TRBJ1-1; D might be TRBD1 (6 bases). CDR3 length: 14 amino acids. V lost 5 bases, J lost 1 base, and 11 bases lay in between. CDR1 is SEHNR, CDR2 FQNEAQ, per germline (reference sequence). DNA for the CDR3: TGTGCCAGCAGCCCACAGGGCCCGAACACTGAAGCTTTCTTT. It encodes CASSPQGPNTEAFF.

V is TRBV10-3 and J is TRBJ2-7, with D hard to call. Germline V gives CDR1 ENHRY, CDR2 SYGVKD. CDR3 length: 12 residues. Trimming removed 0 bases at V and 9 bases at J, with 9 bases between. The CDR3 bases are TGTGCCATCAGTGAGTCACCTCTCGGGCAGTACTTC. Translation gives CAISESPLGQYF.

The V gene is TRBV4-3, the J gene TRBJ2-7; 7 bases map to TRBD2. The junction had 7 bases not matched to a gene; V was cut back by 0 bases and J by 2 bases. Germline V gives CDR1 LGHNA, CDR2 YSLEER. There are 16 residues in the CDR3. The CDR3 loop reads CASSQDPSLAAYEQYF. CDR3 nucleotide sequence: TGCGCCAGCAGCCAAGATCCAAGCCTAGCGGCCTACGAGCAGTACTTC.

This clone has only one observation. The chain has TRBV7-5 and TRBJ1-4; the table names TRBD1, a call not compared with the DNA. TRBV7-5 is a listed pseudogene. There are 15 residues in the CDR3. The CDR3 DNA reads TGTGTCAGAAGCACAGACAGGGATGGGGATGAAAAACTGTTTTTT. It encodes CVRSTDRDGDEKLFF.

The chain couples TRBV7-2 to TRBJ2-1; the match to TRBD1 covers 7 bases. Germline values: CDR1 SGHTA, CDR2 FQGNSA. This CDR3 has 15 residues. With V trimmed by 4 bases and J by 1 base, 4 bases remained unmatched. CDR3 nucleotide sequence: TGTGCCAGCAGCTCCGAGGGGGCGTCCTACAATGAGCAGTTCTTC. As protein: CASSSEGASYNEQFF.

This sequence joins TRBV27 and TRBJ2-3, with D possibly TRBD1 on 5 matching bases. V was cut by 1 base and J by 6 bases, with 8 bases left in between. The CDR3 has 13 amino acids. From germline, CDR1 is MNHEY and CDR2 SMNVEV (reference sequence). Here the CDR3 reads CASSLFDSDTQYF. In nucleotides, the CDR3 is TGTGCCAGCAGTTTATTCGACAGTGATACGCAGTATTTT.

This chain links TRBV12-5 with TRBJ1-5; D is perhaps TRBD1 (5 bases). The CDR3 covers 13 residues. CDR1 LGHNT and CDR2 FRNRAP come from the germline V gene. V lost 8 bases and J 4 bases, leaving 12 bases between the germline ends. The CDR3 protein is CASSPGPNQPQHF. CDR3 nucleotide sequence: TGTGCTAGTTCCCCAGGGCCAAATCAGCCCCAGCATTTT. Supplemented by reference TRBV12-5 and TRBJ1-5, the full variable domain reads DARVTQTPRHKVTEMGQEVTMRCQPILGHNTVFWYRQTMMQGLELLAYFRNRAPLDDSGMPKDRFSAEMPDATLATLKIQPSEPRDSAVYFCASSPGPNQPQHFGDGTRLSIL.

The chain uses TRBV9 and TRBJ2-5, with D possibly TRBD1 on 6 matching bases. Trimming left V 0 bases short and J 2 bases short, with 14 bases between. This CDR3 contains 16 residues. CDR1 SGDLS and CDR2 YYNGEE come from the germline V gene. CDR3 in amino acids: CASSVAPDSYQETQYF. The CDR3 nucleotides are TGTGCCAGCAGCGTAGCTCCGGACAGCTATCAAGAGACCCAGTACTTC.

The chain recombines TRBV7-4 with TRBJ2-7; TRBD2 matches at 7 bases. With 4 bases clipped from V and 4 bases from J, the junction kept 7 bases outside the gene matches. This CDR3 spans 14 amino acids. Per germline, CDR1 SGHVT and CDR2 SQSDAQ. CDR3 amino acids: CASSCGAGRYEQYF. The DNA of the CDR3 is TGTGCCAGCAGCTGTGGAGCGGGGCGTTACGAGCAGTACTTC.

This chain connects TRBV4-3 to TRBJ2-5; TRBD2 matches 7 bases. The J call could be wrong; TRBJ2-7 is a better fit for the DNA end. Germline CDR1 is LGHNA and CDR2 is YSLEER. The CDR3 totals 16 residues. The CDR3 bases are TGCGCCAGCAGCCAAGATCCCGCGGGAGTGGGCTACGAGCAGTACTTC. This sequence encodes CASSQDPAGVGYEQYF.

This clone was counted only a few times. The chain is built from TRBV7-8 and TRBJ2-5, with 10 bases fitting TRBD2. CDR3 length equals 15 residues. The V gene end was trimmed by 2 bases and the J gene end by 5 bases; junction bases not matched to a gene: 5. Germline lookup yields CDR1 SGHVS and CDR2 FQNEAQ. In nucleotides, the CDR3 is TGTGCCAGCAGCTTAAGCGGGAGGGTCGGGGAGACCCAGTACTTC. It yields the protein CASSLSGRVGETQYF.

This rearrangement joins TRBV18 to TRBJ2-5; tentative D call: TRBD2 (6 bases). The CDR3 is 16 amino acids. Germline assignment: CDR1 KGHSH and CDR2 LQKENI. The V and J ends lost 2 bases and 1 base respectively, with 14 bases between them. The CDR3 nucleotides read TGTGCCAGCTCACCAAAGGCTAGCGCAACCCAAGAGACCCAGTACTTC. This sequence encodes CASSPKASATQETQYF.

The V and J genes are TRBV5-1 and TRBJ2-5; 8 nucleotides line up with TRBD1. The germline CDR1 and CDR2 sequences are SGHRS and YFSETQ. CDR3 length equals 12 residues. The DNA for the CDR3 is TGCGCGAGACAGGGGAGGCAAGAGACCCAGTACTTC. Residues: CARQGRQETQYF.

This chain connects TRBV6-5 to TRBJ1-2; a weak D match, TRBD1 (6 bases). The CDR3 is made up of 12 amino acids. Trimming took 2 bases from V and 13 from J, leaving 14 bases between them. Germline CDR1 and CDR2: MNHEY and SVGAGI. This CDR3 reads CASSYAAGVSTF. The CDR3 DNA reads TGTGCCAGCAGTTACGCGGCAGGGGTCTCCACCTTC.

Written as DNA, the CDR3 is TGTGCCAGCAGCTTAGAGAGTTGTGGCTATGGCTACACCTTC. This encodes CASSLESCGYGYTF. This sequence joins TRBV11-2 and TRBJ1-2; D gene uncertain. The ends were cut back, 0 bases at V and 4 bases at J, with 9 bases in the middle. CDR1 SGHAT and CDR2 FQNNGV come from the germline V gene. The CDR3 loop spans 14 amino acids.

The chain is built from TRBV28 and TRBJ2-7; weak D call: TRBD2 (5 bases). The CDR3 spans 17 residues. Germline assignment: CDR1 MDHEN and CDR2 SYDVKM. Trimming shortened V by 0 bases and J by 0 bases, and 15 bases separated the two germline ends. The CDR3 coding sequence is TGTGCCAGCAGTTTATGCAGCCGGGAAGGCTACTCCTACGAGCAGTACTTC. This gives the protein CASSLCSREGYSYEQYF.

This clone has only one observation. The J gene is TRBJ2-7, the V gene TRBV7-8; D is unresolved. The V end was cut by 0 bases, the J end by 2 bases, with 11 bases between. Germline CDR1 SGHVS, CDR2 FQNEAQ. This CDR3 comprises 15 residues. CDR3 sequence: CASSLAATSAYEQYF. DNA for the CDR3: TGTGCCAGCAGCTTAGCTGCGACTTCAGCCTACGAGCAGTACTTC.

The V gene is TRBV28, the J gene TRBJ2-5; TRBD1 matches 8 bases. V shed 10 bases and J 1 base; nucleotides not matched to a gene: 8. The CDR3 has 14 amino acids. Germline V gene lookup returns CDR1 MDHEN and CDR2 SYDVKM. CDR3 nucleotide sequence: TGTGCCACCTCCTCGGACAGGGTCCAAGAGACCCAGTACTTC. Translated: CATSSDRVQETQYF.

This sequence joins TRBV7-9 and TRBJ2-1; 7 positions agree with TRBD2. CDR1 is SEHNR, CDR2 FQNEAQ, per germline (reference sequence). V gave up 2 bases and J gave up 8 bases; unmatched junction bases: 6. CDR3 length: 14 residues. CDR3 sequence reads: CASSLPREADEQFF. In DNA, the CDR3 is TGTGCCAGCAGCTTACCCCGGGAGGCTGATGAGCAGTTCTTC.